Given below is one TCR beta chain in context. The antigen is undetermined. This entry is derived from a study of T cells after yellow fever vaccination. This CDR3 region has 14 residues. V lost 6 bases and J lost 12; bases outside the gene matches: 11. Germline V gene data show CDR1 as MDHEN and CDR2 as SYDVKM. Each CDR3 protein gets one entry after TCRdb re-called the 5' RACE reads with MiXCR. The sample yields about 220,000 distinct CDR3 sequences, 3% to 4% seen once. Study-level points and caveats: The appearance of a small share of clonotypes in both CD4 and CD8 compartments was observed.

This specimen consisted of CD4+ T cells sorted from PBMCs, obtained 10 days after the yellow fever booster vaccination. The sequence was collected from a young man who received the YFV17D yellow fever vaccine. This rearrangement joins TRBV28 to TRBJ1-6; 7 bases are a match to TRBD1. DNA for the CDR3: TGTGCCAGCAGCACCCATAGGGACAGTAGACCCCTCCACTTT. This encodes CASSTHRDSRPLHF.